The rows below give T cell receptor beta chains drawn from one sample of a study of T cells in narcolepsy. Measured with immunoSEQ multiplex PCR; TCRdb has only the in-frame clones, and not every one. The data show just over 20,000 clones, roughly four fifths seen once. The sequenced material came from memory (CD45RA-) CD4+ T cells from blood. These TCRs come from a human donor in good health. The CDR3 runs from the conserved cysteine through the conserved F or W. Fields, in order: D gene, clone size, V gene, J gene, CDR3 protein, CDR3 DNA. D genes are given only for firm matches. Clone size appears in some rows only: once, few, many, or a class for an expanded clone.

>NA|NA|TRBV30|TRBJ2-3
CAWSGGRRTDTQYF
TGTGCCTGGAGCGGGGGGCGGCGCACAGATACGCAGTATTTT
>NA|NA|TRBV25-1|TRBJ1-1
CASSVEGGGEAFF
TGTGCCAGCAGTGTTGAGGGGGGAGGGGAAGCTTTCTTT
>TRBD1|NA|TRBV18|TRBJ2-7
CASSPPGQGGTVYEQYF
TGTGCCAGCTCACCACCGGGACAGGGGGGGACTGTCTACGAGCAGTACTTC
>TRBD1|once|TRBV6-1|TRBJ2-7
CATAATGGLSNEQYF
TGTGCCACCGCCGCCACAGGGGGCCTGAGCAACGAGCAGTACTTC
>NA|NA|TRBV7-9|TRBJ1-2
CASSLGNGANYGYTF
TGTGCCAGCAGCTTAGGGAATGGGGCTAACTATGGCTACACCTTC
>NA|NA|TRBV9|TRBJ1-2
CASSVRERGYGYTF
TGTGCCAGCAGCGTCAGGGAACGGGGCTATGGCTACACCTTC
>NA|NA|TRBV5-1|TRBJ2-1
CASSLAAGNYNEQFF
TGCGCCAGCAGCTTGGCCGCGGGGAACTACAATGAGCAGTTCTTC
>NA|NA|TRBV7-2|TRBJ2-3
CASHRGGRTDTQYF
TGTGCCAGCCACCGGGGCGGACGCACAGATACGCAGTATTTT
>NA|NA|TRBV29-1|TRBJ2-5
CSVAVNLRETQYF
TGCAGCGTGGCGGTAAACCTCCGAGAGACCCAGTACTTC
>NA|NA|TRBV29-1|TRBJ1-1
CSARNTEAFF
TGCAGCGCCCGGAACACTGAAGCTTTCTTT
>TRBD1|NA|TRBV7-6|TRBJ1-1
CASSFGTGATEAFF
TGTGCCAGCAGCTTTGGGACAGGGGCCACTGAAGCTTTCTTT